A single T cell receptor beta chain is shown here with its context. Its cognate antigen is unknown. TCRdb re-called the bulk RNA-seq reads through MiXCR, storing one row per CDR3 protein. Of around 1,200 distinct CDR3 sequences listed, around 60% were seen once; the top ten hold 10%. This sample is drawn from a study of draining lymph node invasion in breast cancer. Study-wide results and limits: Draining nodes contained some of the top 100 tumor clones.

Germline V CDR1 and CDR2: PRHDT, FYEKMQ (reference sequence). CDR3 length: 15 amino acids. V lost 5 bases and J 6 bases, leaving 19 bases between the germline ends. The CD4+ CD45RA- CD25high gate defined the sorted memory regulatory T cells. The V gene is TRBV13, the J gene TRBJ1-2; D gene unclear. The sample was sorted memory Tregs from a lymph node. This TCR came from a female donor with luminal breast cancer. CDR3 nucleotides: TGTGCCAGCAGCCAGTCGGGTAGTGCACAAGATGGCTACACCTTC. It encodes CASSQSGSAQDGYTF.